These 5 T cell receptor beta chains were all obtained from the same sample, sequenced in a study of monozygotic twins with inflammatory bowel disease. With the 5' RACE reads reprocessed, TCRdb shows one record per CDR3 protein and no DNA. Its listing shows under 150,000 distinct CDR3 sequences. Material for sequencing was blood. These receptors were collected from a human donor with ulcerative colitis or Crohn's disease, or a healthy co-twin of an affected twin (not recorded which).

The V and J genes are TRBV4-1 and TRBJ2-3; TCRdb calls TRBD2, which cannot be checked without DNA. The CDR3 totals 17 residues. Looked up from germline, CDR1 is MGHRA and CDR2 is YSYEKL. CDR3 residues: CASSHYVRGVGTDTQYF.

V and J are TRBV29-1 and TRBJ2-7; TCRdb returns TRBD1, unconfirmable since there is no DNA. The CDR3 has 12 amino acids. Per germline, CDR1 SQVTM and CDR2 ANQGSEA. The CDR3 spells CSGRTGGYEQYF.

This chain connects TRBV3-1 to TRBJ1-3. There are 15 residues in the CDR3. CDR1 is LGHDT and CDR2 is YNNKEL in the germline V gene (reference sequence). CDR3 amino acids: CASSQDYSSGNTIYF. The full variable domain, completed using reference TRBV3-1 and TRBJ1-3, is DTAVSQTPKYLVTQMGNDKSIKCEQNLGHDTMYWYKQDSKKFLKIMFSYNNKELIINETVPNRFSPKSPDKAHLNLHINSLELGDSAVYFCASSQDYSSGNTIYFGEGSWLTVV.

V is TRBV5-1 and J is TRBJ2-7. This CDR3 is built from 13 residues. Germline V CDR1 and CDR2: SGHRS, YFSETQ. This CDR3 reads CASSLEGSYEQYF.

The chain joins TRBV20-1 to TRBJ2-7; TCRdb's D call, TRBD1, is unchecked because there is no DNA. This CDR3 contains 15 residues. Per germline, CDR1 DFQATT and CDR2 SNEGSKA (reference sequence). This CDR3 reads CSARYFRGGLYEQYF.